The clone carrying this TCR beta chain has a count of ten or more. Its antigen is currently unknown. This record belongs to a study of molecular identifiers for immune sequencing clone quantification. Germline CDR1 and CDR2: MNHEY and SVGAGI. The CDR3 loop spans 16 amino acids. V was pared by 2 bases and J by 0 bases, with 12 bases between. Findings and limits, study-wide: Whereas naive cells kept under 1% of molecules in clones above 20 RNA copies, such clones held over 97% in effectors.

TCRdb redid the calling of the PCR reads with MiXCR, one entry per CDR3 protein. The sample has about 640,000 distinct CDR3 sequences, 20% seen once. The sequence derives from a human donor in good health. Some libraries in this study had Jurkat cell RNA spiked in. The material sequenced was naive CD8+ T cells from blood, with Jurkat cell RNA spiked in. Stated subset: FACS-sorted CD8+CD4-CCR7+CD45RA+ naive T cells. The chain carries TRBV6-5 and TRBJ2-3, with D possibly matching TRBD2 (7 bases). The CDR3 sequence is CASSYGGGGSTDTQYF. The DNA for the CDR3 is TGTGCCAGCAGTTACGGGGGAGGGGGGAGCACAGATACGCAGTATTTT.